One T cell receptor beta chain is described in this entry. This clone's antigen is unknown. No much larger clonotype is one base removed from it; base qualities were not supplied. Cut back by 2 bases and 1 base, the V and J ends lie 8 bases apart. Reading the germline V gene gives CDR1 SGHNT and CDR2 YENEEA. Including the terminal cysteine and phenylalanine, the CDR3 comprises 14 residues. Of the read, only the CDR3 DNA is kept; its 42 bases are in frame from base 1. The data belong to a study of cytomegalovirus exposure and HLA in healthy donors (dated by TCRdb to about 2017). For the wider study: A later analysis indicated that the 100 to 150 validation repertoires were generated on the platform also employed for the 700 or so repertoires of the first cohort. The study was designed to test whether signatures of past pathogen exposure could be identified by cataloging public T cell receptors. A separate validation cohort of 90 to 150 different subjects was used in addition to the roughly 670-subject first cohort. The study combined high-throughput TCR immunosequencing, statistical association of individual TCRs with disease status, and machine learning to predict cytomegalovirus infection status.

Library generation was performed with the immunoSEQ multiplex PCR assay. The paper's data handling went like this. To diagnose cytomegalovirus status from the catalog of TCR beta chain sequences, a statistical classification framework was built. TCRdb holds this immuneACCESS table with in-frame rearrangements only. Some clones are missing; in checked studies, unresolved V genes explain under half, and the rest has no known cause. The DNA gave D and trimming, while V, J and clone size come from that table. Here the sample has about 200,000 clones; over 80% occur a single time. Roughly 6% of the sample goes to the ten largest clones. Broad study findings and their caveats: In vitro tests confirmed that a few of the cytomegalovirus-associated TCR beta chains recognize cytomegalovirus antigens. Most TCR sequences were observed very rarely across donors, whereas some public TCRs were present in many individuals. The authors suggested that the approach could potentially be extended to other disease states and immunological phenotypes. In the study, 150 to 200 TCR beta chains were listed as associated with cytomegalovirus. All 130 or so repertoires were used to score co-occurrence in the validation cohort in a later analysis, because that analysis had no HLA typing for the cohort. Cytomegalovirus status was reported to be diagnosed by the classifier with high specificity and sensitivity in both the original and validation cohorts. In a later analysis, TCRs clustered in the first cohort were found to also tend to co-occur in the 110 or so validation repertoires, with approximately 94% of cluster scores above 0.

Donors formed part of the validation cohort, which comprised 120 subjects and was distinct from the first cohort of 550 to 850 subjects. The source material was PBMCs. The sequence joins TRBV11-3 to TRBJ1-1; the D gene is not confidently resolved. This TCR came from a woman aged 18-29 years in good health and CMV-seronegative. The CDR3 loop reads CASSLTGSNTEAFF. The base sequence is TGTGCCAGCAGCTTAACGGGCTCGAACACTGAAGCTTTCTTT.